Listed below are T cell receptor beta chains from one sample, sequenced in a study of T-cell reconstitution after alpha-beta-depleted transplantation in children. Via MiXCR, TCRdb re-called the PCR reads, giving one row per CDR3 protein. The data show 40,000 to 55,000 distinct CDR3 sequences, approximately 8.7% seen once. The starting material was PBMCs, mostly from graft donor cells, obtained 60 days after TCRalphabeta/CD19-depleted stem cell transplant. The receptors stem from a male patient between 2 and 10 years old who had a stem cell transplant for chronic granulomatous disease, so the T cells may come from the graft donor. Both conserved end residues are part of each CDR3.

CDR3: CASSGDWSVSEQFF
J: TRBJ2-1
V: TRBV7-3

CDR3: CASSLENEQFF
J: TRBJ2-1
V: TRBV6-5

CDR3: CASTPTRFSNQPQHF
J: TRBJ1-5
V: TRBV5-5

CDR3: CASSEAWLAGVYYEQFF
J: TRBJ2-1
V: TRBV6-1

CDR3: CASRMTGLERNTIYF
J: TRBJ1-3
V: TRBV25-1

CDR3: CASSEGIAGELFF
J: TRBJ2-2
V: TRBV2

CDR3: CATATGVGNLALHF
J: TRBJ1-6
V: TRBV28

CDR3: CSARRTGQPGEQYF
J: TRBJ2-7
V: TRBV20-1

CDR3: CASSFGVSGRAGYEQFF
J: TRBJ2-1
V: TRBV6-5

CDR3: CASSVGGALTEAFF
J: TRBJ1-1
V: TRBV9

CDR3: CASSNLDTDTQYF
J: TRBJ2-3
V: TRBV12-3/TRBV12-4

CDR3: CASSPQISNQPQHF
J: TRBJ1-5
V: TRBV28

CDR3: CASSLLGYQFF
J: TRBJ2-1
V: TRBV5-1

CDR3: CASRPIRAGTGLTGELFF
J: TRBJ2-2
V: TRBV6-1

CDR3: CASTSVSGNTIYF
J: TRBJ1-3
V: TRBV3-1

CDR3: CASSVPGLGSYNEQFF
J: TRBJ2-1
V: TRBV12-3/TRBV12-4

CDR3: CASSLTGTAFTGANVLTF
J: TRBJ2-6
V: TRBV7-3

CDR3: CASSPLRGRAGETQYF
J: TRBJ2-5
V: TRBV18

CDR3: CASSLPYSATNEKLFF
J: TRBJ1-4
V: TRBV7-2

CDR3: CASSRRTYEQYF
J: TRBJ2-7
V: TRBV7-9

CDR3: CASSLGGQASSGANVLTF
J: TRBJ2-6
V: TRBV5-1

CDR3: CASSSLTSGRGGEQFF
J: TRBJ2-1
V: TRBV5-6

CDR3: CASSTVPGQGSETQYF
J: TRBJ2-5
V: TRBV6-1

CDR3: CASSLGLAGVKETQYF
J: TRBJ2-5
V: TRBV5-1